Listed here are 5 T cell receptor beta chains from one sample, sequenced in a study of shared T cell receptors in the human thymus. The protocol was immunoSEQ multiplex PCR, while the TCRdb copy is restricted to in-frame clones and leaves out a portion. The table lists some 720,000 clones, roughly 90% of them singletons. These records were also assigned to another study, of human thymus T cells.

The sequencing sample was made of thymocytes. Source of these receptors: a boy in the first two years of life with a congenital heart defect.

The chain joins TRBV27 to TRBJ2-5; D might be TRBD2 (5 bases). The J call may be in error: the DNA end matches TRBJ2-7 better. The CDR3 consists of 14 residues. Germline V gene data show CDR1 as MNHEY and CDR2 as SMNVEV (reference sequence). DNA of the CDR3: TGTGCCAGCAGACCGGGATTCCCCACCTACGAGCAGTACTTC. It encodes CASRPGFPTYEQYF.

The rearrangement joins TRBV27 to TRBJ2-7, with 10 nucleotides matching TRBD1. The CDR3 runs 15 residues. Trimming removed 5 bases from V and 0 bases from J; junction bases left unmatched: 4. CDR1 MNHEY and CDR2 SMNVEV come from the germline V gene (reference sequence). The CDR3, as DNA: TGTGCCAGCAGTCAGACAGGGGGCAGCTCCTACGAGCAGTACTTC. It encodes CASSQTGGSSYEQYF.

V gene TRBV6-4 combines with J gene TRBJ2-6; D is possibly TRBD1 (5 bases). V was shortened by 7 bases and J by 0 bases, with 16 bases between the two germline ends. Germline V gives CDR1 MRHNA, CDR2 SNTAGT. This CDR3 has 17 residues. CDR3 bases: TGTGCCAGCAATGTAGGGGCCCTCCTCTCTGGGGCCAACGTCCTGACTTTC. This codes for CASNVGALLSGANVLTF.

In nucleotides, the CDR3 is TGTGCCAGCAGCCAAGCAGAAAGCGGTCCATACAATGAGCAGTTCTTC. The encoded protein is CASSQAESGPYNEQFF. This chain joins TRBV14 and TRBJ2-1, with D possibly matching TRBD2 (5 bases). V was cut by 1 base and J by 4 bases, with 14 bases left in between. CDR3 length equals 16 residues. Germline-derived CDR1 and CDR2 are SGHDN and FVKESK.

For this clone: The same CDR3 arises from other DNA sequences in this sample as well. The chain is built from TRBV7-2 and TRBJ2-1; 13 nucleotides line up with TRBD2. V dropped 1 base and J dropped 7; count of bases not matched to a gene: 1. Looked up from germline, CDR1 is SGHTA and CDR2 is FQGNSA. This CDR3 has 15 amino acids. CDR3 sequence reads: CASSLGTSGRNEQFF. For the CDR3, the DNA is TGTGCCAGCAGCTTAGGGACTAGCGGGAGAAATGAGCAGTTCTTC.